Here is one TCR beta chain with its context. Antigen specificity is unknown. These data come from a study of cytomegalovirus exposure and HLA in healthy donors. Study results and limitations: Subsequent analysis found a tendency for first-cohort TCR clusters to co-occur within the 120 validation repertoires.

Assay: immunoSEQ multiplex PCR; the TCRdb copy retains only in-frame clones and omits some. The sample lists 71,000 or so clones; 94% were seen once. Germline V gene lookup returns CDR1 KGHSH and CDR2 LQKENI. There are 14 residues in the CDR3. V dropped 6 bases and J dropped 6; count of bases not matched to a gene: 5. The donors were in the approximately 130-subject validation cohort, distinct from the roughly 670-subject first cohort. Sequenced sample: PBMCs. The V call is TRBV18, the J call TRBJ2-7; 13 bases match TRBD2. This TCR came from a man aged 18 to 30 in good health and CMV-seropositive. The CDR3 nucleotides are TGTGCCAGCTCTGGGACTAGCGGGATTCCCGAGCAGTACTTC. Amino acids: CASSGTSGIPEQYF.